These 3 T cell receptor beta chains share one sample of origin, sequenced in a study of T cells in Graves' hyperthyroidism and ophthalmopathy (dated by TCRdb to the late 2010s). The protocol used for the library was multiplex PCR. TCRdb lists the instrument as Illumina HiSeq 2000. The TCR beta CDR3 regions were amplified from RNA transcripts. The first round of RT-PCR for the TCR CDR3 was performed with the HTBI primer set and the Qiagen OneStep RT-PCR kit. TCRdb itself trimmed the public reads at Q25 with fastp, ran MiXCR and retained productive beta chains. Merged by CDR3 protein, the rows form single entries marked with the most common genes and DNA. The sample profile shows around 210,000 distinct CDR3 sequences; less than 20% of them were found once. The ten most abundant clones make up roughly 50% of the sample. The sample taken for sequencing was blood. Every receptor here comes from a woman between 45 and 60 years old with Graves' hyperthyroidism.

This clonotype was seen many times. V is TRBV20-1 and J is TRBJ2-3; 10 bases align to TRBD2. V lost 6 bases and J lost 4; bases outside the gene matches: 7. The CDR3 extends over 14 amino acids. Germline assignment: CDR1 DFQATT and CDR2 SNEGSKA (reference sequence). CDR3 sequence (DNA): TGCAGTGCGGGGACTAGCGTATCCCCAGATACGCAGTATTTT. It is translated as CSAGTSVSPDTQYF.

The table lists this clonotype with many counts. V gene TRBV6-1 combines with J gene TRBJ1-5; 9 bases fit TRBD1. The CDR3 is 15 amino acids. Germline CDR1 and CDR2: MNHNS and SASEGT. The V and J ends lost 5 bases and 5 bases, in that order; junction bases with no gene match: 7. In DNA, the CDR3 is TGTGCCAGCAGTCCCCGGGACAGGGCGTATCAGCCCCAGCATTTT. Translating gives CASSPRDRAYQPQHF.

This clonotype appeared many times. The rearrangement joins TRBV3-1 to TRBJ2-5; D remains unclear. The CDR3 consists of 10 residues. Germline V lookup: CDR1 LGHDT, CDR2 YNNKEL (reference sequence). V dropped 0 bases and J dropped 7 bases, with 0 bases sitting between them. The CDR3 reads CASSQETQYF. As DNA, the CDR3 is TGTGCCAGCAGCCAAGAGACCCAGTACTTC.